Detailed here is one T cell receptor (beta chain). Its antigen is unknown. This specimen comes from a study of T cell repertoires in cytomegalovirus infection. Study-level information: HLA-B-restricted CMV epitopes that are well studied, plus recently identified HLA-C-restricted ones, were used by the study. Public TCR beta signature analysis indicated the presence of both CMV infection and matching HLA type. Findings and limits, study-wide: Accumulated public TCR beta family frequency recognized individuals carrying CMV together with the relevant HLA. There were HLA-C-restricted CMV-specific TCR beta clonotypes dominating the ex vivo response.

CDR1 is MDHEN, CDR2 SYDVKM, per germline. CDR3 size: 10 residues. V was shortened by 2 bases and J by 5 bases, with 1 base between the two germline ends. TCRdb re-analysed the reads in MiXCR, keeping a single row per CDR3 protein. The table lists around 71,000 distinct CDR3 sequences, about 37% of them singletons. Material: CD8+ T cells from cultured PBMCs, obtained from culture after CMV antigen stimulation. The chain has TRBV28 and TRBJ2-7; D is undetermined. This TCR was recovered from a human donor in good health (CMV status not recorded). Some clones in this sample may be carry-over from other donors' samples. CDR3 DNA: TGTGCCAGCAGTTTACACGAGCAGTACTTC. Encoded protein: CASSLHEQYF.